The 18 T cell receptor beta chains given below trace back to one sample, sequenced in a study of blood T cell repertoires in COVID-19. Sequencing was performed with immunoSEQ multiplex PCR; in TCRdb, only in-frame clones are kept and a portion is missing. The table has almost 300,000 clones, around 90% seen once. Sequencing was performed on peripheral blood. The receptors shown here come from a man aged 70-80 years with acute or convalescent COVID-19.

The genes are TRBV25-1 and TRBJ2-3; 11 positions match TRBD2. CDR1 and CDR2 from the germline V gene are MGHDK and SYGVNS. The CDR3 contains 14 residues. V shed 3 bases, J shed 9 bases, and the junction held 5 bases outside the gene matches. The chain's CDR3 is CASSDASGGPTQYF. As DNA, the CDR3 is TGTGCCAGCAGTGATGCTAGCGGGGGGCCGACGCAGTATTTT.

V and J are TRBV7-2 and TRBJ2-2; weak D call: TRBD1 (6 bases). The V end lost 4 bases, the J end lost 7 bases, and 13 bases lay between the germline ends. The CDR3 length is 14 residues. CDR1 and CDR2 from the germline V gene are SGHTA and FQGNSA. Here the CDR3 DNA reads TGTGCCAGCAGCTACTATCAGGGGAGCGGGGAGCTGTTTTTT. Its translation is CASSYYQGSGELFF.

The chain joins TRBV6-2 or TRBV6-3 to TRBJ2-7; maybe TRBD1 (5 bases). Germline V gives CDR1 MNHEY, CDR2 SVGEGT. V dropped 5 bases and J dropped 0 bases, with 14 bases sitting between them. This CDR3 region has 15 residues. CDR3 nucleotide sequence: TGTGCCAGCAGTGTTGGTAACAGGATCTCCTACGAGCAGTACTTC. It codes for CASSVGNRISYEQYF.

The chain has TRBV5-1 and TRBJ2-2; D call uncertain. The CDR3 has 15 residues. Germline V lookup: CDR1 SGHRS, CDR2 YFSETQ. V was shortened by 0 bases and J by 5 bases, with 11 bases between the two germline ends. In nucleotides, the CDR3 is TGCGCCAGCAGCTTGGACGAACTACGGACCGGGGAGCTGTTTTTT. This encodes CASSLDELRTGELFF. Full variable domain (missing parts from reference TRBV5-1 and TRBJ2-2): KAGVTQTPRYLIKTRGQQVTLSCSPISGHRSVSWYQQTPGQGLQFLFEYFSETQRNKGNFPGRFSGRQFSNSRSEMNVSTLELGDSALYLCASSLDELRTGELFFGEGSRLTVL.

In its sample, this clone was seen once. The V and J genes are TRBV19 and TRBJ1-5; possible D gene TRBD1, 6 bases. This CDR3 is 15 amino acids long. The ends were cut back, 2 bases at V and 5 bases at J, with 13 bases in the middle. The germline V gene has CDR1 LNHDA and CDR2 SQIVND (reference sequence). The DNA for the CDR3 is TGTGCCAGTAGTATACGCGGGGGGCTCCATCAGCCCCAGCATTTT. Residues: CASSIRGGLHQPQHF.

The CDR3 bases are TGCGCCAGCAGCTTGGGTATCGGACAGGCTTGGGAGCAGTACTTC. It yields the protein CASSLGIGQAWEQYF. This sequence joins TRBV5-1 and TRBJ2-7; 7 bases map to TRBD1. The germline V gene encodes CDR1 SGHRS and CDR2 YFSETQ. The CDR3 has 15 residues. After removal of 0 bases from V and 7 bases from J, the junction contained 10 bases not matched to a gene. Supplemented by reference TRBV5-1 and TRBJ2-7, the full variable domain reads KAGVTQTPRYLIKTRGQQVTLSCSPISGHRSVSWYQQTPGQGLQFLFEYFSETQRNKGNFPGRFSGRQFSNSRSEMNVSTLELGDSALYLCASSLGIGQAWEQYFGPGTRLTVT.

The rearrangement joins TRBV5-1 to TRBJ1-1, with D perhaps TRBD1 (5 bases). V lost 0 bases and J lost 6, with 15 bases in between. CDR3 size: 15 residues. In germline, CDR1 is SGHRS, CDR2 YFSETQ. The CDR3 coding sequence is TGCGCCAGCAGCTTGGTTGGGATTGGGGCCGCTGAAGCTTTCTTT. Translated, it gives CASSLVGIGAAEAFF.

The chain combines TRBV18 with TRBJ1-4; TRBD1 might be the D (6 bases). Trimming pared 4 bases from V and 7 bases from J, leaving 16 bases between. The CDR3 contains 15 residues. The V gene's germline CDR1 is KGHSH and CDR2 LQKENI. CDR3 nucleotides: TGTGCCAGCTCACTACGTCAGGGGCTGGCTGAAAAACTGTTTTTT. Translated: CASSLRQGLAEKLFF.

This clone occurred once. The rearrangement joins TRBV19 to TRBJ1-3; D gene unclear. Looked up from germline, CDR1 is LNHDA and CDR2 is SQIVND (reference sequence). V gave up 7 bases and J gave up 2 bases, with 12 bases separating them. This CDR3 comprises 14 residues. Written as DNA, the CDR3 is TGTGCCAGTACCCCTCGGGAGACTGGAAACACCATATATTTT. It codes for CASTPRETGNTIYF.

The chain employs TRBV5-1 and TRBJ2-1; 11 bases align to TRBD1. Germline values: CDR1 SGHRS, CDR2 YFSETQ. V was pared by 4 bases and J by 10 bases, with 10 bases of the junction left unmatched. The CDR3 has 15 amino acids. The CDR3 loop is CASSPTGQGVREQFF. The CDR3 DNA reads TGCGCCAGCAGCCCAACGGGACAGGGGGTGAGAGAGCAGTTCTTC.

J is TRBJ1-6 and V is TRBV27; D is unresolved. Trimming shortened V by 0 bases and J by 9 bases, and 12 bases separated the two germline ends. The CDR3 sequence is 15 residues long. Per germline, CDR1 MNHEY and CDR2 SMNVEV (reference sequence). The CDR3 DNA sequence: TGTGCCAGCAGTTTATCTAGCGGGGTCACTTCACCCCTCCACTTT. Protein sequence: CASSLSSGVTSPLHF.

The rearrangement joins TRBV19 to TRBJ2-4; TRBD2 matches 7 bases. V was pared by 6 bases and J by 3 bases, with 17 bases of the junction left unmatched. Germline V gene lookup returns CDR1 LNHDA and CDR2 SQIVND (reference sequence). The CDR3 extends over 18 amino acids. The CDR3, as DNA: TGTGCCAGTAGGGGGGGGTTTGGGGCAGACAGTGGCAAAAACATTCAGTACTTC. Translated: CASRGGFGADSGKNIQYF. Full variable domain (rest looked up from reference TRBV19 and TRBJ2-4): DGGITQSPKYLFRKEGQNVTLSCEQNLNHDAMYWYRQDPGQGLRLIYYSQIVNDFQKGDIAEGYSVSREKKESFPLTVTSAQKNPTAFYLCASRGGFGADSGKNIQYFGAGTRLSVL.

The CDR3 protein is CARPGQRGTDTQYF. CDR3 DNA: TGTGCCAGACCGGGACAGAGGGGAACAGATACGCAGTATTTT. V gene TRBV11-2 combines with J gene TRBJ2-3, with 7 bases matching TRBD1. The CDR3 contains 14 residues. The ends lost 9 bases at V and 3 bases at J; junction bases unmatched: 9. The germline V gene has CDR1 SGHAT and CDR2 FQNNGV.

This clone appeared a few times. The rearrangement links TRBV27 to TRBJ1-5; D unclear. Germline CDR1 MNHEY, CDR2 SMNVEV (reference sequence). Trimming took off 2 bases at V and 9 bases at J, with 14 bases between the two ends. This CDR3 has 14 amino acids. The DNA for the CDR3 is TGTGCCAGCAGTTTAAGGAGGGTCCATACGCCCCAGCATTTT. It codes for CASSLRRVHTPQHF.

On this clone: At one boundary the junction diverges from the germline segment, which might be a read error. The chain has TRBV7-2 and TRBJ2-3, with 12 bases lining up with TRBD2. The V gene's germline CDR1 is SGHTA and CDR2 FQGNSA. The CDR3 is 17 residues long. CDR3 in DNA: TGTGCCAGCAGCCTAGCGGGGGGGCCCCTCAGGACAGATACGCAGTATTTT. Amino acid sequence: CASSLAGGPLRTDTQYF.

This sequence joins TRBV27 and TRBJ2-7; 8 bases match TRBD2. Germline lookup yields CDR1 MNHEY and CDR2 SMNVEV (reference sequence). This CDR3 comprises 13 residues. The ends lost 7 bases at V and 6 bases at J; junction bases unmatched: 8. The CDR3 DNA follows: TGTGCCAGCAAGAGGGAGCGGGAGAGCGAGCAGTACTTC. Translated, it gives CASKRERESEQYF.

J is TRBJ2-2 and V is TRBV5-4, with 8 bases lining up with TRBD2. Germline lookup yields CDR1 SGHNT and CDR2 YYREEE (reference sequence). The CDR3 totals 16 residues. Trimming removed 0 bases from V and 4 bases from J; junction bases left unmatched: 5. The CDR3 DNA follows: TGTGCCAGCAGCTTGGCCGGGGGGGCTCGCACCGGGGAGCTGTTTTTT. Its translation is CASSLAGGARTGELFF.

V usage is TRBV30 and J usage is TRBJ2-3, with 8 bases that match TRBD1. Trimming at V came to 3 bases and at J to 6 bases, leaving 14 bases not matched to a gene. Germline V gene data show CDR1 as GTSNPN and CDR2 as SVGIG (reference sequence). CDR3 length equals 16 residues. CDR3 sequence reads: CAWSAERQGFPDTQYF. The CDR3 nucleotides are TGTGCCTGGAGCGCGGAAAGACAGGGGTTCCCCGATACGCAGTATTTT.